This T cell receptor (beta chain) was documented in a study of cytomegalovirus exposure and HLA in healthy donors. Across the whole study: An early release of data contained 75 million to 100 million unique TCRs, which came from HLA-typed donors.

Germline V lookup: CDR1 SGHDT, CDR2 YYEEEE. The V end lost 0 bases, the J end lost 7 bases, and 17 bases lay between the germline ends. The CDR3 totals 15 residues. Study conclusions and caveats: Accurate prediction of most subjects' HLA-A and HLA-B alleles from TCR beta sequences was reported. TCR beta V segments were, for the most part, productive about 87% or about 30% of the time in an earlier analysis. The authors considered a cluster of highly shared sequence variants likely to be a sequencing artifact.

Vbeta (60) and Jbeta (13) primers were used in the PCR. Only in-frame clones appear in the TCRdb table, and some are missing; sequencing was by immunoSEQ multiplex PCR. Of fewer than 200,000 clones listed, around 82% are singletons. In regard to this clone: The antigen is unknown.

This clonotype was sampled from a male donor in good health and CMV-seronegative. Specimen: PBMCs. This chain connects TRBV5-6 to TRBJ2-7; tentative D call: TRBD1 (6 bases). CDR3: CASSLGPTGLGEQYF. In DNA form, the CDR3 reads TGTGCCAGCAGCTTGGGTCCAACAGGGTTGGGGGAGCAGTACTTC.